This passage covers 16 T cell receptor beta chains from one sample sequenced in a study of blood T cell repertoires in COVID-19. Only in-frame clones appear in the TCRdb table, and some are missing; sequencing was by immunoSEQ multiplex PCR. The profile shows a few hundred thousand clones, roughly 90% of them singletons. Sequences were obtained from peripheral blood. The receptors here all came from a man aged 40-55 years with acute or convalescent COVID-19.

The chain carries TRBV4-2 and TRBJ1-4; 10 bases align to TRBD1. The ends lost 3 bases at V and 7 bases at J; junction bases unmatched: 5. Germline CDR1 and CDR2: LGHNA and YNFKEQ. CDR3 length: 15 amino acids. The CDR3 bases are TGTGCCAGCAGCCAGGGGACAGGGGTTGGTGAAAAACTGTTTTTT. Translating it yields CASSQGTGVGEKLFF.

The chain carries TRBV7-9 and TRBJ2-2, with a tentative D call TRBD1 (6 bases). The germline V and J ends were trimmed by 3 bases and 1 base, with 9 bases remaining between them. Germline V lookup: CDR1 SEHNR, CDR2 FQNEAQ (reference sequence). The CDR3 consists of 15 residues. CDR3 in amino acids: CASSFHRENTGELFF. The CDR3 nucleotides read TGTGCCAGCAGCTTCCACAGGGAGAACACCGGGGAGCTGTTTTTT.

The chain's CDR3 is CATKGQTQETQYF. As DNA, the CDR3 is TGTGCCACCAAAGGACAGACCCAAGAGACCCAGTACTTC. This chain connects TRBV24-1 to TRBJ2-5, with D perhaps matching TRBD1 (6 bases). V gave up 8 bases and J gave up 1 base, with 10 bases separating them. Germline values: CDR1 KGHDR, CDR2 SFDVKD. The CDR3 is made up of 13 amino acids.

This clone was observed a handful of times. This sample includes further DNA sequences coding for the same CDR3. The chain combines TRBV27 with TRBJ1-1; no reliable D call. CDR1 MNHEY and CDR2 SMNVEV come from the germline V gene (reference sequence). This CDR3 has 13 residues. Trimming cost V 5 bases and J 0 bases, with 7 bases left between them. The CDR3 sequence: CASSVQVNTEAFF. The CDR3 DNA follows: TGTGCCAGCAGTGTTCAGGTGAACACTGAAGCTTTCTTT.

This chain joins TRBV9 and TRBJ1-5; possibly TRBD1 for D (6 bases). The V gene lost 3 bases and the J gene lost 6 bases, with 16 bases spanning the gap. Looked up from germline, CDR1 is SGDLS and CDR2 is YYNGEE. The CDR3 is made up of 15 amino acids. The chain's CDR3 is CASSATGDRGQPQHF. DNA for the CDR3: TGTGCCAGCAGCGCGACAGGAGATAGAGGTCAGCCCCAGCATTTT.

The chain combines TRBV6-5 with TRBJ1-5; weak D call: TRBD1 (5 bases). Trimming cost V 8 bases and J 13 bases, with 21 bases left between them. This CDR3 has 13 residues. Germline CDR1 and CDR2: MNHEY and SVGAGI. The CDR3 coding sequence is TGTGCCAGCGCCGGGGGGACTGGGGCCCTTCAGCATTTT. Translating gives CASAGGTGALQHF.

The V and J genes are TRBV29-1 and TRBJ2-3, with a weak D call TRBD2 (5 bases). V lost 7 bases to trimming and J lost 0 bases, with 14 bases between them. CDR1 SQVTM and CDR2 ANQGSEA come from the germline V gene. CDR3 size: 14 residues. The chain's CDR3 is CSAVPRASTDTQYF. Written as DNA, the CDR3 is TGCAGCGCCGTTCCGCGGGCTAGCACAGATACGCAGTATTTT.

This chain joins TRBV28 and TRBJ1-2, with D unclear. Germline CDR1 reads MDHEN; CDR2 reads SYDVKM. The CDR3 contains 15 residues. The ends were cut back, 6 bases at V and 0 bases at J, with 14 bases in the middle. CDR3 in DNA: TGTGCCAGCAGCCCCCCCAGGAATCCTAACTATGGCTACACCTTC. It yields the protein CASSPPRNPNYGYTF.

The chain joins TRBV6-5 to TRBJ1-1; D not certain. The CDR3 spans 13 residues. V lost 1 base, J lost 8 bases, and 11 bases lay in between. The germline V gene has CDR1 MNHEY and CDR2 SVGAGI. The CDR3 nucleotides read TGTGCCAGCAGTTACTTATCGTCCTCCGAAGCTTTCTTT. This encodes CASSYLSSSEAFF.

The genes are TRBV4-2 and TRBJ2-1; TRBD2 agrees at 10 bases. There are 16 residues in the CDR3. V trimming: 4 bases; J trimming: 8 bases; junction bases outside the gene matches: 11. CDR1 and CDR2 from the germline V gene are LGHNA and YNFKEQ. The CDR3 sequence is CASSRVAGGPRDEQFF. The CDR3 bases are TGTGCCAGCAGCCGAGTAGCGGGGGGACCCCGCGATGAGCAGTTCTTC.

This chain uses TRBV28 with TRBJ2-5, with D perhaps TRBD2 (6 bases). Germline assignment: CDR1 MDHEN and CDR2 SYDVKM. This CDR3 contains 15 residues. Trimming took off 1 base at V and 4 bases at J, with 13 bases between the two ends. CDR3 DNA sequence: TGTGCCAGCAGTTTATTGGGTCGGGGGACAGAGACCCAGTACTTC. Translating gives CASSLLGRGTETQYF. The entire variable domain, with the rest obtained from reference TRBV28 and TRBJ2-5, is as follows: DVKVTQSSRYLVKRTGEKVFLECVQDMDHENMFWYRQDPGLGLRLIYFSYDVKMKEKGDIPEGYSVSREKKERFSLILESASTNQTSMYLCASSLLGRGTETQYFGPGTRLLVL.

The genes are TRBV18 and TRBJ1-1, with 7 bases aligning to TRBD1. Germline V gene data show CDR1 as KGHSH and CDR2 as LQKENI. The CDR3 runs 13 residues. Losses at the gene ends were 5 bases for V and 6 bases for J; bases not matched to a gene: 6. CDR3 in amino acids: CASSSVQGSEAFF. The CDR3 DNA reads as TGTGCCAGCTCATCGGTACAGGGGTCTGAAGCTTTCTTT.

The chain recombines TRBV6-2 or TRBV6-3 with TRBJ2-2; 7 bases agree with TRBD1. This CDR3 is built from 15 residues. The germline CDR1 and CDR2 sequences are MNHEY and SVGEGT. The junction had 8 bases not matched to a gene; V was cut back by 6 bases and J by 4 bases. The CDR3 sequence: CASSLNRGATGELFF. CDR3 sequence (DNA): TGTGCCAGCAGCTTGAACAGGGGTGCCACCGGGGAGCTGTTTTTT.

The V and J genes are TRBV28 and TRBJ1-5; maybe TRBD1 (5 bases). Germline lookup yields CDR1 MDHEN and CDR2 SYDVKM. The CDR3 extends over 15 amino acids. Trimming shortened V by 2 bases and J by 0 bases, and 8 bases separated the two germline ends. CDR3 loop: CASSLAGRSNQPQHF. CDR3 bases: TGTGCCAGCAGTTTAGCGGGGCGTAGCAATCAGCCCCAGCATTTT.

This chain joins TRBV9 and TRBJ1-2; perhaps TRBD1 as D (6 bases). CDR1 and CDR2 (germline): SGDLS, YYNGEE. This CDR3 contains 15 residues. V was shortened by 1 base and J by 2 bases, with 12 bases between the two germline ends. Here the CDR3 reads CASSVTGTRNYGYTF. CDR3 nucleotide sequence: TGTGCCAGCAGCGTAACCGGGACAAGAAACTATGGCTACACCTTC.

The V call is TRBV7-6, the J call TRBJ2-3; 10 nucleotides align to TRBD2. CDR1 SGHVS and CDR2 FNYEAQ come from the germline V gene. The CDR3 contains 16 residues. V was pared by 4 bases and J by 2 bases, with 6 bases of the junction left unmatched. CDR3 DNA: TGTGCCAGCAGCTCGATTAGCGGGGGGTCCACAGATACGCAGTATTTT. It codes for CASSSISGGSTDTQYF.